This record covers a single TCR beta chain. This clone was seen just once. Its antigen remains unidentified. The record has no base qualities; no much larger clone is one base away. These data are taken from a study of OX40 agonist ivuxolimab in advanced cancers. Broadly, across the study: Ivuxolimab was an agonistic, fully human IgG2 monoclonal antibody directed against OX40 (CD134), a costimulatory receptor. In the dose-escalation cohort, approximately 82% of patients were male, and the mean age was approximately 60 years, with a range of about 23 to 85. Three dose-escalation patients achieved partial responses, one with hepatocellular carcinoma and two with cutaneous melanoma. Prior anti-PD-1, anti-PD-L1 or anti-CTLA-4 therapy was permitted, and checkpoint inhibitors had been received by roughly 40% of dose-escalation patients. The point of sequencing TCRbeta in the periphery was to test whether ivuxolimab changed TCR sequence diversity and drove clonal T-cell expansion. Intravenous ivuxolimab was administered to patients every 2 weeks at six dose levels: 0.01, 0.1, 0.3, 1.5, 3 and 10 mg/kg. Among the roughly 50 dose-escalation patients, 19 had hepatocellular carcinoma, 15 melanoma, 9 renal cell carcinoma and 9 head and neck cancer. The paper covers the monotherapy dose-escalation part of the phase I ivuxolimab trial, which included N ≈ 57 patients.

General findings and caveats noted by the study authors: Antigen specificity was not determined for the clonally expanded peripheral T cells. Low levels of normalized T-cell clonal expansion were also shown by some nonresponding patients. At doses from 0.1 to 3.0 mg/kg, clonal expansion was seen in both CD4+ and CD8+ blood T cells between baseline and week 6. In the 0.1-3.0 mg/kg groups, partial responders had among the lowest normalized peripheral clonal expansion, particularly in CD8+ T cells. After ivuxolimab, CD8+ T cells had more expanded clones than CD4+ T cells on average.

The CDR3, from cysteine to phenylalanine, totals 11 residues. The entry retains the CDR3 DNA only, 33 bases that are in frame from base 1. Trimming at the junction amounts to 5 bases on V and 11 bases on J, and the germline ends lie 15 bases apart. CDR1 and CDR2 were assigned from the germline V gene (reference sequence) as GTSNPN and SVGIG. Patients with autoimmune disease history or receiving systemic immunosuppression were excluded from the trial. Peripheral blood for TCR sequencing was collected from all dose cohorts at baseline, on cycle 4 day 1, and on cycle 7 day 1. Samples came from an open-label, multicenter, first-in-human phase I dose-escalation trial of ivuxolimab. The trial enrolled adults with locally advanced or metastatic head and neck squamous cell, hepatocellular, melanoma or renal cell carcinoma. Before TCR sequencing, CD4+ T cells and CD8+ T cells from peripheral blood were sorted into separate populations.

To sequence the TCRbeta CDR3 region, genomic DNA was isolated from the sorted cells. The immunoSEQ Assay was used to sequence the TCRbeta CDR3 regions. The table comes from immuneACCESS by way of TCRdb, which keeps in-frame sequences with V and J called. Part of the clones is missing from these tables; in studies checked, under half for an unresolved V gene and the rest for unknown reasons. The sample yields roughly 68,000 clones; just over 85% were counted once. The ten largest clones add up to roughly 7.8% of the sample. Sequences were derived from CD4+ or CD8+ T cells sorted from blood, sampled in a trial of the OX40 agonist ivuxolimab. The chain uses TRBV30 and TRBJ1-1; no D gene is confidently identified. The receptor comes from an adult with an advanced solid tumor such as melanoma, head and neck, liver or kidney cancer. The DNA sequence reads TGTGCCTGGGGGCCCGGGAACGTTGCTTTCTTT. Translated, it gives CAWGPGNVAFF.